This TCR beta chain stems from a study of OX40 agonist ivuxolimab in advanced cancers. Across the study: Participants, 75% to 90% male, averaged roughly 55 years of age, ranging from 23 to 79. Prior anti-PD-1, anti-PD-L1 or anti-CTLA-4 therapy did not bar entry, and around 39% had some. Partial responses were achieved by three patients, one with hepatocellular carcinoma and two with cutaneous melanoma.

The CDR3 is made up of 13 amino acids. CDR1 and CDR2 (germline): MNHNY, SVGAGI (reference sequence). The V end was cut by 5 bases, the J end by 4 bases, with 9 bases between. General observations from the study: Individuals who were partial responders at 0.1-3.0 mg/kg had clonal expansion that ranked among the lowest.

A note on this clone: The antigen is not known.

Some clones are missing from TCRdb's copy, which holds only in-frame ones; the method was immunoSEQ multiplex PCR. Of some 90,000 clones in the sample, approximately 90% were seen once. The sequencing used CD4+ or CD8+ T cells sorted from blood, collected in a trial of the OX40 agonist ivuxolimab. The receptor was isolated from an adult with an advanced solid tumor such as melanoma, head and neck, liver or kidney cancer. This sequence joins TRBV6-6 and TRBJ1-5; D unclear. CDR3 DNA: TGTGCCAGCAGTGACGACAAAAATCAGCCCCAGCATTTT. Translated: CASSDDKNQPQHF.